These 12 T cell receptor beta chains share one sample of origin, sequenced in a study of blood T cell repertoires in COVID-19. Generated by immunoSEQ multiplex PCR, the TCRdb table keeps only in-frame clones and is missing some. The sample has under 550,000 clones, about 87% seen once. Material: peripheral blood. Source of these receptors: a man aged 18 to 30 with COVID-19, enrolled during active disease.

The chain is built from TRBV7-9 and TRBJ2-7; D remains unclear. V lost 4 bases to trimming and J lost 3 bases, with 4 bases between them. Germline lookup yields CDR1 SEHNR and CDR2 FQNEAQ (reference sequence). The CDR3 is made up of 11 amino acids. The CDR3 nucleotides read TGTGCCAGCAGCTCCAACTACGAGCAGTACTTC. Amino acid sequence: CASSSNYEQYF. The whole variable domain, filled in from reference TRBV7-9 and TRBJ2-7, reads DTGVSQNPRHKITKRGQNVTFRCDPISEHNRLYWYRQTLGQGPEFLTYFQNEAQLEKSRLLSDRFSAERPKGSFSTLEIQRTEQGDSAMYLCASSSNYEQYFGPGTRLTVT.

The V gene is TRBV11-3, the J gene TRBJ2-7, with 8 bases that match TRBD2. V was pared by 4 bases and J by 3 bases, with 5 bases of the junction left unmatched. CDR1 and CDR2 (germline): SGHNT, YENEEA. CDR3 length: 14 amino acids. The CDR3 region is CASSSGGGIYEQYF. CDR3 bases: TGTGCCAGCAGCTCCGGGGGGGGTATCTACGAGCAGTACTTC.

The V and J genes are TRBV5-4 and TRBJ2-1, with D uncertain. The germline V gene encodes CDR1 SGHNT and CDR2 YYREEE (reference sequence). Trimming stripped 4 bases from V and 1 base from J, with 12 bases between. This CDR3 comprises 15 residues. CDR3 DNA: TGTGCCAGCAGCCCATATGCGAATTCCTACAATGAGCAGTTCTTC. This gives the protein CASSPYANSYNEQFF. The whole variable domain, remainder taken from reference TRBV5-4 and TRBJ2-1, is ETGVTQSPTHLIKTRGQQVTLRCSSQSGHNTVSWYQQALGQGPQFIFQYYREEENGRGNFPPRFSGLQFPNYSSELNVNALELDDSALYLCASSPYANSYNEQFFGPGTRLTVL.

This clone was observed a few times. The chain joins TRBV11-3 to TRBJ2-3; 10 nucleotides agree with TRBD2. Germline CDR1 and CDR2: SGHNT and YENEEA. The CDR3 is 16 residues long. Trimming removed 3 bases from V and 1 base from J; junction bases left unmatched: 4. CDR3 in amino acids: CASSFLAGGRTDTQYF. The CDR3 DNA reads TGTGCCAGCAGCTTCTTAGCGGGAGGACGCACAGATACGCAGTATTTT.

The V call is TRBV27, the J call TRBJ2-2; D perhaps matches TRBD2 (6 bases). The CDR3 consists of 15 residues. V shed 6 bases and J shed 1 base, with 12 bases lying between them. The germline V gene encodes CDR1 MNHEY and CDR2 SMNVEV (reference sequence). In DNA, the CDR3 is TGTGCCAGCAGGCCGGGGACTTTGAACACCGGGGAGCTGTTTTTT. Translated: CASRPGTLNTGELFF.

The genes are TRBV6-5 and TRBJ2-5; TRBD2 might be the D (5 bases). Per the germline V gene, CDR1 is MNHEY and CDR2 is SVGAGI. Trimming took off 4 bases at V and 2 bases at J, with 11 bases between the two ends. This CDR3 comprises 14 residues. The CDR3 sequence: CASSSHGDQETQYF. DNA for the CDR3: TGTGCCAGCAGTTCCCACGGGGATCAAGAGACCCAGTACTTC.

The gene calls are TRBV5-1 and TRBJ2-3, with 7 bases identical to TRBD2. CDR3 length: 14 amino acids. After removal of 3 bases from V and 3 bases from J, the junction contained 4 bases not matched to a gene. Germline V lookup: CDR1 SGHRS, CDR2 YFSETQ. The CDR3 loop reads CASSSQAGTDTQYF. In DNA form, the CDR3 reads TGCGCCAGCAGCTCACAAGCGGGGACAGATACGCAGTATTTT.

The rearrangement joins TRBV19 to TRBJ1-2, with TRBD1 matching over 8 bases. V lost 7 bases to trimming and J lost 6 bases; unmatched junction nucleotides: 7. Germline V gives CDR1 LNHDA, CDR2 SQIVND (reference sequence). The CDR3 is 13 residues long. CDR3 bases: TGTGCCAGTACCTTAGGACAGGGTGATGGCTACACCTTC. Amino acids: CASTLGQGDGYTF.

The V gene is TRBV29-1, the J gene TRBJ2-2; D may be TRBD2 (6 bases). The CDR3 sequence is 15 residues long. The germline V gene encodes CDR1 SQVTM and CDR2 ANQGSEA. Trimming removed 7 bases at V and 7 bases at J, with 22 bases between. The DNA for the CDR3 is TGCAGCGCCGCCGGGGAGTCGGGGGTTGTCGGGGAGCTGTTTTTT. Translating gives CSAAGESGVVGELFF.

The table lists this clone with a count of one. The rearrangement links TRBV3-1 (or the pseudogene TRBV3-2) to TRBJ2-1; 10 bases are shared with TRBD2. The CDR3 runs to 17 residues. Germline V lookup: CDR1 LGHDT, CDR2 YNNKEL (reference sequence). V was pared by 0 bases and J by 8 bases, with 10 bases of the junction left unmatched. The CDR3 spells CASSQDGSGGPVDEQFF. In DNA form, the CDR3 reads TGTGCCAGCAGCCAAGACGGTAGCGGGGGGCCAGTGGATGAGCAGTTCTTC.

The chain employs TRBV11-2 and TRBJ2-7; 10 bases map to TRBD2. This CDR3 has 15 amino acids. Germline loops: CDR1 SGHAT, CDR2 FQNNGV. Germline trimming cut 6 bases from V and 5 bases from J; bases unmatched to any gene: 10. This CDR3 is CASRNLAGVLHEQYF. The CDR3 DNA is TGTGCCAGCAGAAACCTAGCGGGAGTACTCCACGAGCAGTACTTC.

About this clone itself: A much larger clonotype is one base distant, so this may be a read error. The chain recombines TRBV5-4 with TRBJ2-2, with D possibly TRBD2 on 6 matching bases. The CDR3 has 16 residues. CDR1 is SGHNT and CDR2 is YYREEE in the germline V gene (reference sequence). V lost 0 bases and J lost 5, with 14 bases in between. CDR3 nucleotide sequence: TGTGCCAGCAGCTTGGTCCGCGGAGGGAGGACCGGGGAGCTGTTTTTT. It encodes CASSLVRGGRTGELFF.